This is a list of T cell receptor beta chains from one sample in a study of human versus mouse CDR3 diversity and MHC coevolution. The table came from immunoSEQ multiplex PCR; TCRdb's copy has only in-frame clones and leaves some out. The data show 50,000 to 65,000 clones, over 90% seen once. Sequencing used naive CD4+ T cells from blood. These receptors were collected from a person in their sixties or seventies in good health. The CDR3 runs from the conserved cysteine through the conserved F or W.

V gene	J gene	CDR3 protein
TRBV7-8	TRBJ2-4	CASSLSSASSNPRGNIQYF
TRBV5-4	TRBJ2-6	CASSGQGTGANVLTF
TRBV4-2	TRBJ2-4	CASSQGGLAGGGKNIQYF
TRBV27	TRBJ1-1	CASSWRRVQMNTEAFF
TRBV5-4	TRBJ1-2	CASSLVEGYGYTF
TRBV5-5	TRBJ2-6	CASSSWETGANVLTF
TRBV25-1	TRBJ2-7	CASSPSGMGSGYEQYF
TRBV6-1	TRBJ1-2	CASSEAGTGSYYGYTF
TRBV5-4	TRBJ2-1	CASSLEREEQFF
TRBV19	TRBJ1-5	CASSTDRGKLNQPQHF
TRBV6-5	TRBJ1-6	CASSPEGQGSSPLHF
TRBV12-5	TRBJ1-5	CASGPGQGSNQPQHF
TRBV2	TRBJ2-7	CASRSTSLSDEQYF
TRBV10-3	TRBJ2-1	CAIRDGGGRNEQFF
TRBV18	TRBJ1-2	CASSPTGGTSYGYTF
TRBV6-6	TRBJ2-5	CASSRGGGSGEETQYF
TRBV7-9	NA	CASSPPSSYEQYF
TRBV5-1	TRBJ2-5	CASSLGQAETQYF
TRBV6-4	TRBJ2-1	CASNPRGTSGSWPYNEQFF
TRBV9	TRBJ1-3	CASSGAGAGNTIYF
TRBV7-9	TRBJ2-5	CASSRIAGGRETQYF
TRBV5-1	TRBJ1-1	CASSLGAWGEGGNTEAFF
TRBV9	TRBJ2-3	CASSVATQAGPDTQYF
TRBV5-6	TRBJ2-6	CASSLTVRSGGPRTF
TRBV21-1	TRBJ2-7	CASSTTGTGTYEQYF
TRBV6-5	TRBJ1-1	CASSYSADTEAFF
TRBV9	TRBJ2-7	CASSAQASYEQYF
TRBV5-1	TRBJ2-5	CASSLGTMGQETQYF
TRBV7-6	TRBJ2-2	CASRASRNANTGELFF
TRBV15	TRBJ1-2	CATSRGGGLGGYTF
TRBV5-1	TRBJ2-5	CASSFSGGETQYF
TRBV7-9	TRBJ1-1	CASSLGAGNTEAFF
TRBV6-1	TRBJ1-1	CASSRQGAWTEAFF
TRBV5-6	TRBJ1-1	CASSSRTGGLNTEAFF
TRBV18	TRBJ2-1	CASSPQRSSGTYNEQFF
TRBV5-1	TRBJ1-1	CASSRGQATNMNTEAFF
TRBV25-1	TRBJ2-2	CASSTTQGAGGELFF
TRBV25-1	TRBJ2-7	CASSDGLAGTHEQYF
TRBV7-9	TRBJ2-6	CASSLTGSGANVLTF
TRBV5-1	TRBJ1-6	CASSLDGGVTSPLHF
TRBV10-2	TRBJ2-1	CASVLAGGYNEQFF
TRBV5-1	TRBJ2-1	CASSLLGSFDEQFF
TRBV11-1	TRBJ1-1	CASSLGTGRDTEAFF
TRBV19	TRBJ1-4	CASSIGGANEKLFF
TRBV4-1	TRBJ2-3	CASSLGAGYTDTQYF
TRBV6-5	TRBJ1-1	CASKGAGMNTEAFF
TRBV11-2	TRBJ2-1	CASSLERDRYNEQFF
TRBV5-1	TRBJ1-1	CASSLGGGNTEAFF
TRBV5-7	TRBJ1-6	CASSFNGQGGSPLHF
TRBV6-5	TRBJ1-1	CASSYVGGLGTEAFF
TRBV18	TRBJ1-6	CASSPFAGTGDNNSPLHF
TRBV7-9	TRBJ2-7	CASSREPGASGEQYF
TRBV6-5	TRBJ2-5	CASSPGLQGTQYF
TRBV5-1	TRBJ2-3	CASSLGQGRGDTQYF
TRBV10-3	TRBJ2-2	CAISDIGLAGGGVTGELFF
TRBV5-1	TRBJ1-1	CASSLAGTGSHAFF
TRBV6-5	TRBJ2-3	CASSYAGRGLGDTQYF
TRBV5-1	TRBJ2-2	CASSPRAPGTGELFF
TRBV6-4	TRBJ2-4	CASSRGSNIQYF
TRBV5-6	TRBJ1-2	CASSLLSWTGYGYTF